The present T cell receptor (beta chain) was sequenced within a study of OX40 agonist ivuxolimab in advanced cancers. Study details: In this cohort, patients received ivuxolimab, an agonistic anti-OX40 (CD134) antibody.

Libraries were prepared by immunoSEQ multiplex PCR; TCRdb keeps only in-frame clonotypes and omits some of them. The sample includes approximately 49,000 clones, approximately 81% of them seen just once. Trimming shortened V by 3 bases and J by 3 bases, and 17 bases separated the two germline ends. CDR1 is MRHNA, CDR2 SNTAGT, per germline. The CDR3 spans 16 residues. This chain joins TRBV6-4 and TRBJ1-2; no reliable D call. The sequencing here drew on CD4+ or CD8+ T cells sorted from blood, taken in a trial of the OX40 agonist ivuxolimab. The source is an adult with an advanced solid tumor such as melanoma, head and neck, liver or kidney cancer. The CDR3 region has the DNA TGTGCCAGCAGTGATTACCGACGTGGGGTCCACTATGGCTACACCTTC. Translated, it gives CASSDYRRGVHYGYTF.